The text below deals with one T cell receptor (beta chain). Its antigen remains unidentified. This sample is part of a study of PD-1 blockade in classical Hodgkin lymphoma. Profiling relied on immunoSEQ multiplex PCR, and the TCRdb table lists in-frame clones only, not all of them. This table holds over 60,000 clones, more than 85% found once. CDR3 length: 14 residues. The V and J ends lost 0 bases and 4 bases respectively, with 9 bases between them. CDR1 is SGHTA, CDR2 FQGNSA, per germline. Study-level findings and limits: The origin of the repertoire differences remains undefined, with disease activity or prior therapy as possible causes. Relative to healthy donors, newly diagnosed patients reportedly had lower baseline TCR diversity, which was reported as lower still in relapsed/refractory patients.

The time point was: newly diagnosed, previously untreated cHL patient sample. PBMCs from untreated, newly diagnosed classical Hodgkin lymphoma were comparison samples. The chain carries TRBV7-2 and TRBJ1-1; no clear D. Sequencing used peripheral blood mononuclear cells (PBMCs). This TCR was sampled from a human donor with classical Hodgkin lymphoma. CDR3 protein: CASSLATWGTEAFF. CDR3 bases: TGTGCCAGCAGCTTAGCAACGTGGGGCACTGAAGCTTTCTTT.